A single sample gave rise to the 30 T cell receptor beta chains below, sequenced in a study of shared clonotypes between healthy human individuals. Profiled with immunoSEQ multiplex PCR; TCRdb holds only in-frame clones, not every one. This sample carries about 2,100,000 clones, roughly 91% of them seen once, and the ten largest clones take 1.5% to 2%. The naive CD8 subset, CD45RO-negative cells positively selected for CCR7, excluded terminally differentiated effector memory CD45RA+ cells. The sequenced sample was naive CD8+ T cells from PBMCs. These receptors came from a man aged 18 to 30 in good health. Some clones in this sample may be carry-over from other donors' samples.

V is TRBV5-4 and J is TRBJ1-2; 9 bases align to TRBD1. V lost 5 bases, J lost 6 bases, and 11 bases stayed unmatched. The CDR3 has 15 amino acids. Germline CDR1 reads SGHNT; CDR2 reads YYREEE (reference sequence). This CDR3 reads CASSWGPGQGNGYTF. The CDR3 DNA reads TGTGCCAGCAGTTGGGGGCCGGGACAGGGCAATGGCTACACCTTC. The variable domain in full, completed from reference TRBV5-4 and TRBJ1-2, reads ETGVTQSPTHLIKTRGQQVTLRCSSQSGHNTVSWYQQALGQGPQFIFQYYREEENGRGNFPPRFSGLQFPNYSSELNVNALELDDSALYLCASSWGPGQGNGYTFGSGTRLTVV.

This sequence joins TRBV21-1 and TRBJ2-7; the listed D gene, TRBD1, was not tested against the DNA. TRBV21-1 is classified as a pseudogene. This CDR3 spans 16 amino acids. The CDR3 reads CASSKVWAGTGFEQYF. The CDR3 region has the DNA TGTGCCAGCAGCAAAGTTTGGGCCGGGACAGGGTTCGAGCAGTACTTC.

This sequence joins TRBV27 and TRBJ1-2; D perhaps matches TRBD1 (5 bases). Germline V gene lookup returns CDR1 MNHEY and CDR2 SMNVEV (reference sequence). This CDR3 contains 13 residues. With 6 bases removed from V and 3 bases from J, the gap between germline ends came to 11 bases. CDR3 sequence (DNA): TGTGCCAGCAGCTCCGGGGGTTACTATGGCTACACCTTC. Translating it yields CASSSGGYYGYTF.

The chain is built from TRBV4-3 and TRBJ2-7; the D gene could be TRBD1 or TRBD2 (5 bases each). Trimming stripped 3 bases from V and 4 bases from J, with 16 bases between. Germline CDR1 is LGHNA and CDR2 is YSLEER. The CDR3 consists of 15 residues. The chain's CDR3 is CASSHVRDGEYEQYF. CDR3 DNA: TGCGCCAGCAGCCACGTCCGGGACGGCGAATACGAGCAGTACTTC.

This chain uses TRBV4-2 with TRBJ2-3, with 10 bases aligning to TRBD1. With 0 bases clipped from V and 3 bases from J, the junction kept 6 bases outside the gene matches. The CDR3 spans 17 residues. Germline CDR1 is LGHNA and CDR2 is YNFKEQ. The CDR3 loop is CASSQDIGTGATDTQYF. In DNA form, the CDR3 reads TGTGCCAGCAGCCAAGATATTGGGACAGGGGCGACAGATACGCAGTATTTT.

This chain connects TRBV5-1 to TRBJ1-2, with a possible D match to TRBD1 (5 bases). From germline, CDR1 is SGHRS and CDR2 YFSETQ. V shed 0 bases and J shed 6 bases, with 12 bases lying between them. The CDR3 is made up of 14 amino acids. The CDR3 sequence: CASSLDLGEHGYTF. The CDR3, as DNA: TGCGCCAGCAGCTTGGATCTGGGGGAGCATGGCTACACCTTC.

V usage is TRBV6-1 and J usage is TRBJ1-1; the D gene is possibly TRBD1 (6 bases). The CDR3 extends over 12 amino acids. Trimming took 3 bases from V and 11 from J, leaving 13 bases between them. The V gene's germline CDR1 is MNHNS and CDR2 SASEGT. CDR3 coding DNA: TGTGCCAGCAGTGACAGGGGACTTTTCGCTTTCTTT. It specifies CASSDRGLFAFF.

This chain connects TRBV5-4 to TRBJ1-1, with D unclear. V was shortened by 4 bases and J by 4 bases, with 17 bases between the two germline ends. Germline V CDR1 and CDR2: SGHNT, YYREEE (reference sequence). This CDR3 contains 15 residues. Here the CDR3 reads CASSPPGPSGTEAFF. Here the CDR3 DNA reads TGTGCCAGCAGCCCGCCAGGTCCCAGCGGCACTGAAGCTTTCTTT. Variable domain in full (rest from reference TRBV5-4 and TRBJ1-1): ETGVTQSPTHLIKTRGQQVTLRCSSQSGHNTVSWYQQALGQGPQFIFQYYREEENGRGNFPPRFSGLQFPNYSSELNVNALELDDSALYLCASSPPGPSGTEAFFGQGTRLTVV.

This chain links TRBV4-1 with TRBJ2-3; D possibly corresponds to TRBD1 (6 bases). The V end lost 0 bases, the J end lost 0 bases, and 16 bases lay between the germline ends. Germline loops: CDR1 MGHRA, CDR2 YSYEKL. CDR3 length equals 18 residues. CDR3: CASSQEVLVDSSTDTQYF. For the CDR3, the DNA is TGCGCCAGCAGCCAAGAGGTTCTCGTGGACAGCAGCACAGATACGCAGTATTTT.

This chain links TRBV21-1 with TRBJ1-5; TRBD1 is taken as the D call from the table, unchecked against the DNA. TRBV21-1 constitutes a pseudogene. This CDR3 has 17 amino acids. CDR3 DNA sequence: TGTGCCAGCAGCAAAGATCCCAGGGGCGAGGACAATCAGCCCCAGCATTTT. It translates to CASSKDPRGEDNQPQHF.

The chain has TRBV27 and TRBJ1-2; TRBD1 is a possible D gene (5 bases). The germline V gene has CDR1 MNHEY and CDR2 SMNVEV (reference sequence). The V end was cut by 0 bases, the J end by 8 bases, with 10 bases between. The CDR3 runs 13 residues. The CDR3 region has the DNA TGTGCCAGCAGTTTATCGTTGGGGGTAGGCTACACCTTC. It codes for CASSLSLGVGYTF.

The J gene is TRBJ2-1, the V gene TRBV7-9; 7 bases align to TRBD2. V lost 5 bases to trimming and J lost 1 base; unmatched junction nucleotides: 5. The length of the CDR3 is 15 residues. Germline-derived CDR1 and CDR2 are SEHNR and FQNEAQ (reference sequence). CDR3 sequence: CASSPTSDSYNEQFF. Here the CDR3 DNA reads TGTGCCAGCAGCCCCACTAGCGATTCCTACAATGAGCAGTTCTTC.

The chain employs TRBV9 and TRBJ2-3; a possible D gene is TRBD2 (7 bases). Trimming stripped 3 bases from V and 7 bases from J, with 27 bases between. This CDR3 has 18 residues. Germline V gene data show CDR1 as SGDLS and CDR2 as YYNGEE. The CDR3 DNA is TGTGCCAGCAGCGGCGAAGGGGGGGAGATAAAGGCAATACATACGCAGTATTTT. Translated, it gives CASSGEGGEIKAIHTQYF.

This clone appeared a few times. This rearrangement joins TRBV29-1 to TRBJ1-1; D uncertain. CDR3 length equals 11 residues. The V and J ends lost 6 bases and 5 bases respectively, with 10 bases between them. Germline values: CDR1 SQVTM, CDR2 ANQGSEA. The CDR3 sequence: CSVQLGTEAFF. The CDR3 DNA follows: TGCAGCGTACAGCTAGGGACTGAAGCTTTCTTT.

The CDR3 spells CASSIRTGEDYEQYF. The CDR3 DNA reads TGTGCCAGCAGCATACGGACAGGGGAAGACTACGAGCAGTACTTC. The J gene is TRBJ2-7, the V gene TRBV11-3; TRBD1 agrees at 9 bases. The CDR3 totals 15 residues. The V gene end was trimmed by 5 bases and the J gene end by 3 bases; junction bases not matched to a gene: 8. Germline V lookup: CDR1 SGHNT, CDR2 YENEEA. The entire variable domain, with the rest obtained from reference TRBV11-3 and TRBJ2-7, is as follows: EAGVVQSPRYKIIEKKQPVAFWCNPISGHNTLYWYLQNLGQGPELLIRYENEEAVDDSQLPKDRFSAERLKGVDSTLKIQPAELGDSAVYLCASSIRTGEDYEQYFGPGTRLTVT.

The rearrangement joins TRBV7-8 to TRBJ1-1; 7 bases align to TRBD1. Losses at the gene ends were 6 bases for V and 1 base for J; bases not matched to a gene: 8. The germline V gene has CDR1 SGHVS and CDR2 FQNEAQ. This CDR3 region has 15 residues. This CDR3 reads CASSPGTAWNTEAFF. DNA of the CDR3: TGTGCCAGCAGTCCCGGGACAGCGTGGAACACTGAAGCTTTCTTT.

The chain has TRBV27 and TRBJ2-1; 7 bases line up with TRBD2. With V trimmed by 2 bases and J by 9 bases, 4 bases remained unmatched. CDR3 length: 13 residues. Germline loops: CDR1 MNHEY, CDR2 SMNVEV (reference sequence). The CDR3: CASSLGLGVEQFF. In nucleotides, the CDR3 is TGTGCCAGCAGTTTAGGACTAGGGGTTGAGCAGTTCTTC.

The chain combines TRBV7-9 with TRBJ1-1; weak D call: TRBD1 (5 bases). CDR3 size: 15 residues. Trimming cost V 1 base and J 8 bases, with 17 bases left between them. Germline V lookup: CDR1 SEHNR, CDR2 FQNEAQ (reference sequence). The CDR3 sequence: CASSLVRTPTAEAFF. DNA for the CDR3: TGTGCCAGCAGCTTAGTACGGACACCTACGGCCGAAGCTTTCTTT.

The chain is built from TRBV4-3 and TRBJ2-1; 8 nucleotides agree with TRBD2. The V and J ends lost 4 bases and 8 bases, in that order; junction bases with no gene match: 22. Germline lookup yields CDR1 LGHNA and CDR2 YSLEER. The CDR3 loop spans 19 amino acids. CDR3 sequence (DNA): TGCGCCAGCAGCCCCGAGCGTACTAGCGGCCGGATAGTGGGCGATGAGCAGTTCTTC. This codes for CASSPERTSGRIVGDEQFF.

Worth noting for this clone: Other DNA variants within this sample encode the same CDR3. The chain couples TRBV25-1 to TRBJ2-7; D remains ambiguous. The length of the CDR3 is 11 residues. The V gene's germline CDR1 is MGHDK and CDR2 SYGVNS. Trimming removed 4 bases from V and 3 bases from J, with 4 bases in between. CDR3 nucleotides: TGTGCCAGCAGTGTGAGCTACGAGCAGTACTTC. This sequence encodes CASSVSYEQYF.

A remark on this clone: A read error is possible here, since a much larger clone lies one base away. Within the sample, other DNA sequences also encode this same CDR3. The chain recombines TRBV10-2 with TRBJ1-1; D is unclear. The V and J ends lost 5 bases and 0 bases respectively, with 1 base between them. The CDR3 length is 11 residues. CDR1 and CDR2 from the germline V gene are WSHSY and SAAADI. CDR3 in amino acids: CASSMNTEAFF. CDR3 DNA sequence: TGCGCCAGCAGTATGAACACTGAAGCTTTCTTT.

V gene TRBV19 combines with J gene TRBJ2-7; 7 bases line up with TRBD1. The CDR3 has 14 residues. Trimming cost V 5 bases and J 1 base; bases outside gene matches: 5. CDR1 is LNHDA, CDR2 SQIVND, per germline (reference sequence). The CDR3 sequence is CASSPGQRSYEQYF. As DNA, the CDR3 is TGTGCCAGTAGTCCGGGACAGCGTTCCTACGAGCAGTACTTC.

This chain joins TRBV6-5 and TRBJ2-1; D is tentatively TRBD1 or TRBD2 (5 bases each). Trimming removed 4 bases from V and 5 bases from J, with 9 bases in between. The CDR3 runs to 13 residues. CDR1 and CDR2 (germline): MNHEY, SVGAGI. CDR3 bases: TGTGCCAGCAGTTCGTCGGGGCACAATGAGCAGTTCTTC. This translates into CASSSSGHNEQFF.

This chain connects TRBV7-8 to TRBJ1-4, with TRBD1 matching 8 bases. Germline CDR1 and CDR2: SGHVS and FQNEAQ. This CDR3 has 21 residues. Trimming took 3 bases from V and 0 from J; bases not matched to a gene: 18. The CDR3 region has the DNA TGTGCCAGCAGCTTGTGGACAGGGCAATCCATCGAGGGTGCAACTAATGAAAAACTGTTTTTT. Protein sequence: CASSLWTGQSIEGATNEKLFF.

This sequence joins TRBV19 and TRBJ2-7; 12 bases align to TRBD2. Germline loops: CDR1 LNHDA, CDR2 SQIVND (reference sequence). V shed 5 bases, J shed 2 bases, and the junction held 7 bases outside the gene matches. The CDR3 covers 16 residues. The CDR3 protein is CASSGSTSGGTYEQYF. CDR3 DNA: TGTGCCAGTAGTGGTTCGACTAGCGGGGGTACCTACGAGCAGTACTTC.

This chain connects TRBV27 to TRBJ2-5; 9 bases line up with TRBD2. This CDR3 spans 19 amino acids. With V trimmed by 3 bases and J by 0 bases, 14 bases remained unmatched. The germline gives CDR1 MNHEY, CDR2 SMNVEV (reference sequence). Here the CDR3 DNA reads TGTGCCAGCAGTTTCGTCGCGGGAGGGCCCCCTTTAAACCAAGAGACCCAGTACTTC. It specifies CASSFVAGGPPLNQETQYF.

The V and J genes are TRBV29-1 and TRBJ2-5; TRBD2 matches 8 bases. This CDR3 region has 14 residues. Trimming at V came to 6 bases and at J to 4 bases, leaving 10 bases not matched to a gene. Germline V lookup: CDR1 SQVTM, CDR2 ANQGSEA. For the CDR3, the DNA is TGCAGCGTGGATAAGACCCGGGAGGGAGAGACCCAGTACTTC. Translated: CSVDKTREGETQYF.

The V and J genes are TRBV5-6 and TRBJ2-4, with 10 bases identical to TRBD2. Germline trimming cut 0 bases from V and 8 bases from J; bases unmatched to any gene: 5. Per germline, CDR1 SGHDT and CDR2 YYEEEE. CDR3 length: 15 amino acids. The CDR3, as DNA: TGTGCCAGCAGCTTGGCTCTAGCGGGAGTCCACATTCAGTACTTC. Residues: CASSLALAGVHIQYF.

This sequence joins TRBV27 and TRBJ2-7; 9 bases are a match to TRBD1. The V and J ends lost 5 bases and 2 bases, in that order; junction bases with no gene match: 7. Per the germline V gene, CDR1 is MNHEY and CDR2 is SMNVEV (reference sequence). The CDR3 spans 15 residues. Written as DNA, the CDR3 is TGTGCCAGCAGTCATGAGGGACAGGGAGCCTACGAGCAGTACTTC. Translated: CASSHEGQGAYEQYF.

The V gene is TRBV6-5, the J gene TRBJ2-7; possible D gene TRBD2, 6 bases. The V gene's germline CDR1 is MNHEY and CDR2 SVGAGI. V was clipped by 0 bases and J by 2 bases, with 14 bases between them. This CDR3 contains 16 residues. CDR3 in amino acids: CASSYSLGRKTYEQYF. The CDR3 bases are TGTGCCAGCAGTTACTCTCTCGGGAGAAAGACCTACGAGCAGTACTTC.